Below, 25 T cell receptor beta chains from the same sample are listed, as sequenced in a study of CD8 T cells in Susac syndrome. RNA amounts of roughly 0.5 to 1 ug underwent reverse transcription with random hexamers. TCRdb passed the immunoSEQ multiplex PCR reads through MiXCR, listing each CDR3 protein once. The sample carries about 140,000 distinct CDR3 sequences, approximately 95% recorded once. Sequenced: CD4+ T cells from PBMCs. These receptors were collected from a human donor with Susac syndrome.

CDR3 in DNA: TGTGCCATCAGTGAGTCGTGGACAGGGAGTGACGAGCAGTACTTC. This codes for CAISESWTGSDEQYF. The chain has TRBV10-3 and TRBJ2-7; TRBD1 matches at 8 bases. The J segment lost 5 bases and the V segment lost 0 bases, leaving 6 bases of the junction unmatched. Germline CDR1 ENHRY, CDR2 SYGVKD. The CDR3 sequence is 15 residues long.

The CDR3: CSASGTGGYQPQHF. In nucleotides, the CDR3 is TGCAGTGCTTCCGGGACAGGGGGGTACCAGCCCCAGCATTTT. The chain carries TRBV20-1 and TRBJ1-5; 11 bases line up with TRBD1. Germline trimming cut 5 bases from V and 7 bases from J; bases unmatched to any gene: 7. The CDR3 is 14 residues long. Germline CDR1 and CDR2: DFQATT and SNEGSKA (reference sequence).

V gene TRBV30 combines with J gene TRBJ2-7; tentatively, D is TRBD2 (5 bases). Germline CDR1 and CDR2: GTSNPN and SVGIG (reference sequence). V gave up 3 bases and J gave up 2 bases, with 14 bases separating them. The CDR3 has 14 amino acids. The CDR3 sequence is CAWSGRTYPYEQYF. The CDR3, as DNA: TGTGCCTGGAGCGGTCGGACTTACCCCTACGAGCAGTACTTC.

V is TRBV30 and J is TRBJ2-2; D not certain. The CDR3 has 12 amino acids. Germline lookup yields CDR1 GTSNPN and CDR2 SVGIG (reference sequence). Trimming cost V 5 bases and J 5 bases, with 9 bases left between them. The DNA of the CDR3 is TGTGCCTGGCAACAAGTGACCGGGGAGCTGTTTTTT. It encodes CAWQQVTGELFF. The full variable domain, completed using reference TRBV30 and TRBJ2-2, is SQTIHQWPATLVQPVGSPLSLECTVEGTSNPNLYWYRQAAGRGLQLLFYSVGIGQISSEVPQNLSASRPQDRQFILSSKKLLLSDSGFYLCAWQQVTGELFFGEGSRLTVL.

The chain couples TRBV21-1 to TRBJ2-7; TRBD1, the table's D call, lacks a check against the DNA. TRBV21-1 counts as a pseudogene. This CDR3 has 16 amino acids. DNA of the CDR3: TGTGCCAGCAGCAAATACCCGGCGGGGTCCCCCTACGAGCAGTACTTC. It yields the protein CASSKYPAGSPYEQYF.

The chain carries TRBV27 and TRBJ1-5; 12 bases fit TRBD1. CDR1 and CDR2 from the germline V gene are MNHEY and SMNVEV (reference sequence). The CDR3 covers 14 residues. V shed 5 bases, J shed 7 bases, and the junction held 3 bases outside the gene matches. CDR3 sequence (DNA): TGTGCCAGCAGTCAAGGGACAGGGGGCCAGCCCCAGCATTTT. Amino acids: CASSQGTGGQPQHF.

The chain employs TRBV7-2 and TRBJ1-5; 7 bases match TRBD1. The CDR3 is 14 residues long. Germline CDR1 reads SGHTA; CDR2 reads FQGNSA. The ends lost 6 bases at V and 6 bases at J; junction bases unmatched: 8. The CDR3 sequence is CASSPDRVGQPQHF. CDR3 coding DNA: TGTGCCAGCAGTCCCGACAGGGTGGGTCAGCCCCAGCATTTT.

This clonotype was counted once. The V and J genes are TRBV28 and TRBJ2-7; D is possibly TRBD2 (6 bases). Germline assignment: CDR1 MDHEN and CDR2 SYDVKM. The germline V and J ends were trimmed by 4 bases and 0 bases, with 10 bases remaining between them. The length of the CDR3 is 14 residues. DNA of the CDR3: TGTGCCAGCAGTTCGGCGGGGCGCTCCTACGAGCAGTACTTC. This encodes CASSSAGRSYEQYF.

This clonotype occurred once. The chain employs TRBV20-1 and TRBJ2-4, with TRBD2 matching 12 bases. The CDR3 consists of 14 residues. Unmatched junction bases numbered 8, after V lost 5 bases and J lost 9 bases. CDR1 and CDR2 from the germline V gene are DFQATT and SNEGSKA (reference sequence). The CDR3, as DNA: TGCAGTGCTGAGACTAGCGGGAGCACTGGCATTCAGTACTTC. This encodes CSAETSGSTGIQYF.

The chain combines TRBV2 with TRBJ2-1; 7 bases fit TRBD2. Germline V CDR1 and CDR2: SNHLY, FYNNEI. This CDR3 is built from 14 residues. V shed 6 bases, J shed 3 bases, and the junction held 5 bases outside the gene matches. The DNA of the CDR3 is TGTGCCAGCAGAACCGGGACTAACTACAATGAGCAGTTCTTC. This gives the protein CASRTGTNYNEQFF.

This clonotype occurred once. The J gene is TRBJ2-3, the V gene TRBV20-1; D uncertain. The CDR3 contains 13 residues. V lost 4 bases and J 2 bases, leaving 10 bases between the germline ends. The germline V gene has CDR1 DFQATT and CDR2 SNEGSKA (reference sequence). The CDR3 loop is CSATIPNTDTQYF. CDR3 sequence (DNA): TGCAGTGCTACTATACCGAACACAGATACGCAGTATTTT.

This clonotype has a single count. The chain employs TRBV29-1 and TRBJ1-1; TRBD1 is a possible D gene (5 bases). The ends were cut back, 4 bases at V and 11 bases at J, with 26 bases in the middle. CDR3 length: 15 amino acids. Germline lookup yields CDR1 SQVTM and CDR2 ANQGSEA. CDR3 nucleotides: TGCAGCGTTGGGACCCCCCGGGGGGAAATCTTTTCGGCTTTCTTT. This translates into CSVGTPRGEIFSAFF.

This clonotype was picked up one time. CDR3 coding DNA: TGCAGCGTTCACAGGGGTCCCGGTGGCTACACCTTC. Amino acid sequence: CSVHRGPGGYTF. The chain couples TRBV29-1 to TRBJ1-2; 7 positions agree with TRBD1. V was pared by 5 bases and J by 7 bases, with 7 bases of the junction left unmatched. The CDR3 is 12 amino acids. From germline, CDR1 is SQVTM and CDR2 ANQGSEA.

The rearrangement links TRBV21-1 to TRBJ2-6; the D segment call TRBD1 is taken from the table without a DNA check. TRBV21-1 is an annotated pseudogene. The CDR3 has 17 residues. In DNA form, the CDR3 reads TGTGCCACCGGGGGCAGGGCACGCTGCTCTGGGGCCAACGTCCTGACTTTC. Protein product: CATGGRARCSGANVLTF.

This rearrangement joins TRBV20-1 to TRBJ2-1; 9 bases map to TRBD2. CDR1 is DFQATT and CDR2 is SNEGSKA in the germline V gene (reference sequence). J gave up 7 bases and V 6 bases, and 19 bases lay outside the gene matches. CDR3 length: 17 residues. The CDR3 coding sequence is TGCAGTGCCGCTATGTGGGGTAGCGGGAGACGGCGTAATGAGCAGTTCTTC. Its protein product is CSAAMWGSGRRRNEQFF.

This sequence joins TRBV24-1 and TRBJ2-2; a possible D gene is TRBD1 (6 bases). CDR3 length: 12 amino acids. Deletions cut 7 bases from V and 6 bases from J, with 8 bases between. Germline V gene data show CDR1 as KGHDR and CDR2 as SFDVKD. The CDR3 sequence is CATSQGPGELFF. The DNA of the CDR3 is TGTGCCACCAGCCAGGGGCCCGGGGAGCTGTTTTTT.

The CDR3 loop is CAWNSPPSGKAKNIQYF. CDR3 nucleotide sequence: TGTGCCTGGAACTCCCCCCCTAGCGGAAAAGCCAAAAACATTCAGTACTTC. V and J are TRBV30 and TRBJ2-4; 7 nucleotides line up with TRBD2. The junction had 12 bases not matched to a gene; V was cut back by 4 bases and J by 0 bases. Germline V gene sequence: CDR1 GTSNPN, CDR2 SVGIG (reference sequence). The CDR3 extends over 17 amino acids.

V gene TRBV9 combines with J gene TRBJ1-3; D gene uncertain. Per germline, CDR1 SGDLS and CDR2 YYNGEE. CDR3 length: 13 residues. V dropped 3 bases and J dropped 4 bases, with 8 bases sitting between them. The CDR3 protein is CASSATEGNTIYF. DNA of the CDR3: TGTGCCAGCAGCGCTACGGAAGGAAACACCATATATTTT.

This clonotype was recorded once. The chain couples TRBV30 to TRBJ2-7; D call uncertain. Germline values: CDR1 GTSNPN, CDR2 SVGIG (reference sequence). The CDR3 runs to 11 residues. Trimming pared 3 bases from V and 5 bases from J, leaving 8 bases between. As DNA, the CDR3 is TGTGCCTGGAGACGGTCCCACGAGCAGTACTTC. It yields the protein CAWRRSHEQYF.

The chain links TRBV18 to TRBJ2-2; a weak D match, TRBD1 (5 bases). Trimming shortened V by 6 bases and J by 2 bases, and 16 bases separated the two germline ends. The CDR3 loop spans 16 amino acids. CDR1 KGHSH and CDR2 LQKENI come from the germline V gene. The CDR3 sequence is CASSYDRFINTGELFF. The CDR3 bases are TGTGCCAGCTCGTACGACAGATTTATCAACACCGGGGAGCTGTTTTTT. Full variable domain (missing parts from reference TRBV18 and TRBJ2-2): NAGVMQNPRHLVRRRGQEARLRCSPMKGHSHVYWYRQLPEEGLKFMVYLQKENIIDESGMPKERFSAEFPKEGPSILRIQQVVRGDSAAYFCASSYDRFINTGELFFGEGSRLTVL.

The chain couples TRBV29-1 to TRBJ2-5, with 7 bases matching TRBD1. In germline, CDR1 is SQVTM, CDR2 ANQGSEA. V lost 8 bases, J lost 5 bases, and 8 bases stayed unmatched. This CDR3 is built from 12 residues. CDR3 protein: CSLHRGGETQYF. The CDR3 coding sequence is TGCAGCTTACACAGGGGCGGGGAGACCCAGTACTTC.

J is TRBJ2-7 and V is TRBV20-1; D possibly corresponds to TRBD1 (6 bases). This CDR3 is built from 12 residues. Germline-derived CDR1 and CDR2 are DFQATT and SNEGSKA (reference sequence). This CDR3 is CTTDQGRHEQYF. CDR3 coding DNA: TGCACCACAGACCAGGGGCGGCACGAGCAGTACTTC.

V usage is TRBV20-1 and J usage is TRBJ2-1; 7 positions agree with TRBD2. CDR3 length equals 16 residues. J was trimmed by 7 bases and V by 0 bases; bases with no gene match: 12. The germline gives CDR1 DFQATT, CDR2 SNEGSKA (reference sequence). CDR3 sequence reads: CSARDGTNGFGNEQFF. Written as DNA, the CDR3 is TGCAGTGCTAGAGATGGGACTAACGGTTTCGGGAATGAGCAGTTCTTC.

The genes are TRBV7-9 and TRBJ1-5, with TRBD1 matching over 7 bases. The CDR3 runs 13 residues. Germline trimming cut 3 bases from V and 5 bases from J; bases unmatched to any gene: 1. The germline V gene has CDR1 SEHNR and CDR2 FQNEAQ (reference sequence). The CDR3 sequence is CASSFTGDQPQHF. In DNA form, the CDR3 reads TGTGCCAGCAGCTTTACAGGGGATCAGCCCCAGCATTTT.

In its sample, this clonotype was seen a few times. V is TRBV30 and J is TRBJ1-6, with 8 bases identical to TRBD1. The CDR3 sequence is 12 residues long. Trimming cost V 7 bases and J 8 bases; bases outside gene matches: 4. Germline V gives CDR1 GTSNPN, CDR2 SVGIG (reference sequence). CDR3 in DNA: TGTGCCTCTACAGGGGGGTATTCACCCCTCCACTTT. It is translated as CASTGGYSPLHF. Using reference TRBV30 and TRBJ1-6 for the parts outside the CDR3, the full variable domain is SQTIHQWPATLVQPVGSPLSLECTVEGTSNPNLYWYRQAAGRGLQLLFYSVGIGQISSEVPQNLSASRPQDRQFILSSKKLLLSDSGFYLCASTGGYSPLHFGNGTRLTVT.